This entry is about one T cell receptor beta chain. The antigen remains undetermined. Expressed TCRB transcripts were sequenced because the entire RNA isolate underwent reverse transcription. Profiling relied on immunoSEQ multiplex PCR, and the TCRdb table lists in-frame clones only, not all of them. There are roughly 140,000 clones in the sample; approximately 10% occur only once, and about 2% lies in the top ten. The data were taken from a study of beta chain features in type 1 diabetes. Findings and limits, study-wide: For type 1 diabetes patients, VDJ junctions showed fewer insertions and more deletions. It was possible that PCR favored shorter templates, equally so in patients and controls. In all four CD4+ subsets, TCRB CDR3 length was significantly, moderately reduced in type 1 diabetes.

Purities over 98% were achieved in all sorted populations. Germline V lookup: CDR1 MGHDK, CDR2 SYGVNS. The CDR3 is 12 amino acids. The V gene lost 5 bases and the J gene lost 3 bases, with 7 bases spanning the gap. V is TRBV25-1 and J is TRBJ2-5; possibly TRBD2 for D (5 bases). Sequenced sample: central memory CD4+ T cells from blood. This TCR was recovered from a man aged 18 to 35 in good health. Here the CDR3 reads CASSPREETQYF. CDR3 DNA sequence: TGTGCCAGCAGTCCGCGGGAAGAGACCCAGTACTTC. The variable domain in full, with the rest retrieved from reference TRBV25-1 and TRBJ2-5, is EADIYQTPRYLVIGTGKKITLECSQTMGHDKMYWYQQDPGMELHLIHYSYGVNSTEKGDLSSESTVSRIRTEHFPLTLESARPSHTSQYLCASSPREETQYFGPGTRLLVL.